This TCR beta chain was documented in a study of molecular identifiers for immune sequencing clone quantification (dated by TCRdb to about 2018). Notes on the research overall: In a replicate experiment, RNA from around 20,000 or 100,000 naive CD8 T cells was split into five aliquots, four of which were sequenced. This methods study used CD8 T cells to benchmark TCR RNA copy counting and molecular-identifier clustering-based TCR repertoire sequencing (MIDCIRS).

This clonotype was detected many times. Its recognized antigen is unknown. Base qualities are not provided; no much larger clone lies one nucleotide away. Libraries of naive CD8 T cells were built from about 20,000 to 1,000,000 sorted cells, with 10%, 30% or 50% of the purified RNA used. Naive CD8 T cells were FACS-sorted as CD8+CD4-CCR7+CD45RA+ on a BD FACSAria II into RLT Plus buffer. Detection sensitivity was tested by spiking Jurkat RNA equal to about eleven TCR copies' worth into samples containing 20,000-1,000,000 naive CD8 T cells. Enrichment of CD8 T cells was done with RosetteSep CD8+ T Cell Enrichment Cocktail plus Ficoll-Paque, and ACK red cell lysis came afterward. Library generation was performed with PCR. The run used an Illumina HiSeq 4000. Bulk TCR libraries were generated as previously described, with the TCR primers listed in Table S5 used. Total RNA was purified with the Qiagen AllPrep DNA/RNA kit. Reads from multiple sequencing runs of the same library were pooled before analysis. As for the authors' bioinformatics: Only reads with exact TCR constant sequence were kept, trimmed to 150 nt, and grouped by their 12-nt molecular barcodes. Reads inside each barcode group were sub-clustered using a 15% Levenshtein threshold, and a quality-weighted consensus sequence was constructed for each RNA molecule. Non-functional sequences were removed, as were lower-count sequences one edit away from another. Based on a fit of two negative binomial distributions, barcode sub-clusters having less than 20% of the maximum read count were discarded. TCRdb applied fastp at Q25 and MiXCR to the public reads, then kept only in-frame beta chains. Rows are unified per CDR3 protein, each entry keeping the most common DNA and genes. V and J calls and clone size were set by TCRdb, not the authors. Recorded for this sample are about 640,000 distinct CDR3 sequences; just under 20% of them occurred a single time. Roughly 0.83% of the sample is taken by the ten largest.

The paper's findings and limits, for the study overall: Highly expanded clone sizes could be underestimated because identical TCR molecules may share a barcode. Naive libraries contained spiked-in Jurkat TCR RNA (approximately nine copies' worth), which is not part of the donor repertoire. When barcode sub-clustering was left out, chimeric consensus sequences inflated TCR diversity, with chimeras reaching as high as 47%. Modeling gave approximately 3 recovered TCR RNA copies per cell versus around 10 by digital PCR, implying around 30% capture efficiency. In CMV-specific effector cells, clones with more than 20 RNA copies contained over 98% of molecules, whereas in naive cells such clones contained under 1% of molecules. A single cell's worth of spiked-in Jurkat TCR RNA was reported detectable even among one million naive CD8 T cells.

The CDR3 holds 13 amino acids from the cysteine to the phenylalanine. Of all the DNA, just the CDR3 is kept, 39 bases in frame from base 1. Trimming leaves V shorter by 9 bases and J shorter by 3 bases, with the junction holding 2 bases beyond the gene matches. For CDR1 and CDR2, the germline V gene lists LGHNT and FRNRAP. The receptor's source is a human donor in good health. Some libraries in this study had Jurkat cell RNA spiked in. Sequenced: naive CD8+ T cells from blood, with Jurkat cell RNA spiked in. What the cell subset or site label conveys for this sample: FACS-sorted CD8+CD4-CCR7+CD45RA+ naive T cells. The rearranged chain carries TRBV12-5 and TRBJ2-3; 11 middle bases align to TRBD2. The DNA reads TGTGCTAGCACTAGCGGGGGAACAGATACGCAGTATTTT. Translated, this is CASTSGGTDTQYF.